Only a few counts were recorded for the clone carrying this T cell receptor (beta chain). The target antigen is unknown. The record originates from a study of memory CD4+ T cells and cytomegalovirus serostatus. Study-wide context: Healthy Belgian adult donors included fewer than 10 CMV-positive and 24 CMV-negative people. General study findings and limits: 67 of 164 known CMV-associated TCRbeta sequences appeared in CD4+ memory.

Single viable CD3+CD4+CD8-CD45RO+ cells were sorted as the memory CD4+ T cells. CDR3 size: 13 residues. The germline V gene has CDR1 GTSNPN and CDR2 SVGIG (reference sequence). The ends were cut back, 2 bases at V and 2 bases at J, with 7 bases in the middle. In the source study's methods: Out-of-frame sequences were removed, leaving around 2.2 million distinct TCRbeta sequences. Assay used: immunoSEQ multiplex PCR; TCRdb lists only in-frame clones, some missing. V, J and clone size are those of that table, while D and trimming were read from the DNA. The repertoire holds roughly 60,000 clones, with roughly three quarters as singletons.

The specimen sequenced was memory CD4+ T cells from blood. This receptor was obtained from an adult in good health and CMV-seronegative. The chain is built from TRBV30 and TRBJ1-5, with D perhaps TRBD1 (5 bases). CDR3 amino acids: CAWSSGGNQPQHF. The CDR3 region has the DNA TGTGCCTGGAGTTCGGGGGGCAATCAGCCCCAGCATTTT. The full variable domain, in which reference TRBV30 and TRBJ1-5 provide the parts outside the CDR3, is SQTIHQWPATLVQPVGSPLSLECTVEGTSNPNLYWYRQAAGRGLQLLFYSVGIGQISSEVPQNLSASRPQDRQFILSSKKLLLSDSGFYLCAWSSGGNQPQHFGDGTRLSIL.